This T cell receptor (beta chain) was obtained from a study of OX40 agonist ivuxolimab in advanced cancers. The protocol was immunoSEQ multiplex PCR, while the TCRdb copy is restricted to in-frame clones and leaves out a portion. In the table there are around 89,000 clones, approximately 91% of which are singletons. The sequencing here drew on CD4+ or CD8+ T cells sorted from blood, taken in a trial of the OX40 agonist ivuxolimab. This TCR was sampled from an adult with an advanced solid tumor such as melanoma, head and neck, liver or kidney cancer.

CDR3 loop: CASSQTGTGVDEQFF. CDR3 DNA: TGTGCCAGCAGCCAAACCGGGACAGGGGTCGATGAGCAGTTCTTC. J is TRBJ2-1 and V is TRBV6-5; TRBD1 matches at 10 bases. The J segment lost 8 bases and the V segment lost 6 bases, leaving 10 bases of the junction unmatched. The CDR3 is 15 residues long. Germline loops: CDR1 MNHEY, CDR2 SVGAGI.